The sample holds one count of the clone carrying this T cell receptor (beta chain). These data originate in a study of blood T cell repertoires in COVID-19. Whole-study context: COVID-19 samples, acute and convalescent, were from the United States, Italy and Spain.

Germline lookup yields CDR1 SGHTA and CDR2 FQGTGA. Unmatched junction bases numbered 6, after V lost 0 bases and J lost 1 base. The CDR3 sequence is 17 residues long. In the original analysis: Researchers report that nucleated cell counts were estimated from reference gene primer amplification. The protocol was immunoSEQ multiplex PCR, while the TCRdb copy is restricted to in-frame clones and leaves out a portion. V, J and clone size are those of that table, while D and trimming were read from the DNA. The profile shows around 230,000 clones, over 80% of them singletons. The V call is TRBV7-3, the J call TRBJ2-3; TRBD2 matches at 8 bases. Sequences were obtained from peripheral blood. The sequence was obtained from a man aged 40-49 years with acute or convalescent COVID-19. The CDR3 nucleotides are TGTGCCAGCAGCTTAACAGGAGCGGGAGCGGGCACAGATACGCAGTATTTT. It specifies CASSLTGAGAGTDTQYF.